This T cell receptor (beta chain) was documented in a study of control samples from healthy donors and cancer patients. The CDR3 consists of 14 residues. The V gene's germline CDR1 is SGHTA and CDR2 FQGNSA. With 5 bases removed from V and 5 bases from J, the gap between germline ends came to 15 bases. TCRdb's copy holds only in-frame clones and misses some; the assay was immunoSEQ multiplex PCR. The table records around 190,000 clones, about 90% of them present only once. The TCR comes from a woman in her 50s in good health. The sequencing input was blood. The gene calls are TRBV7-2 and TRBJ1-2; TRBD1 is a possible D gene (5 bases). Written as DNA, the CDR3 is TGTGCCAGCAGCCCAACGGCCAGGGAGTATGGCTACACCTTC. Its translation: CASSPTAREYGYTF.